A single sample gave rise to the 30 T cell receptor gamma chains below, sequenced in a study of Vδ1+ human thymocytes. Findings and limits, study-wide: Thymic TRG and TRD repertoires appeared highly polyclonal, with Gaussian CDR3 length distributions.

The template was reverse-transcribed extracted RNA. The CDR3 regions were amplified by multiplex PCR from V-gene primers to a constant-region primer. TCRdb re-identified clones in the multiplex PCR reads via CATT. The table records more than 35,000 gamma-chain clones, around 20% of them present only once. For these TCRs, the target antigens are not known. The sample taken for sequencing was Vdelta1+ gamma-delta thymocytes from the thymus. Subset indicated: FACS-sorted CD3+ TCRalphabeta- TCRVdelta1+ TCRVdelta2- thymocytes. Receptors originate from a girl in the first two years of life who had congenital heart surgery.

V usage is TRGV2 and J usage is TRGJ1 or TRGJ2. The CDR3 length is 14 residues. Germline values: CDR1 EGSNGY, CDR2 YDSYNSKV. The trim removed 0 bases at V and 5 bases at J, leaving 7 bases unmatched. The CDR3 bases are TGTGCCACCTGGGACGGGCACAGGGATTATAAGAAACTCTTT. It is translated as CATWDGHRDYKKLF.

In this sample, this clone turned up a few times. The rearrangement uses TRGV9 and TRGJP2. CDR3 length equals 14 residues. Germline CDR1 and CDR2: GITISATS and ISYDGTV (reference sequence). The J segment lost 14 bases and the V segment lost 0 bases, leaving 12 bases of the junction unmatched. The CDR3 here is CALWEVQELPIKTF. The CDR3, as DNA: TGTGCCTTGTGGGAGGTGCAGGAGCTACCTATCAAGACGTTT.

The chain combines TRGV4 with TRGJP2. The CDR3 spans 15 residues. J lost 1 base, V lost 5 bases, and 7 bases had no gene match. The germline V gene has CDR1 EGSTGY and CDR2 YDSYTSSV. The CDR3 spells CATWAHFSSDWIKTF. For the CDR3, the DNA is TGTGCCACCTGGGCCCACTTTAGTAGTGATTGGATCAAGACGTTT.

The V gene is TRGV8, the J gene TRGJ1 or TRGJ2. With V trimmed by 6 bases and J by 10 bases, 9 bases remained unmatched. In germline, CDR1 is VENAVY, CDR2 YDSYNSRV. This CDR3 has 11 amino acids. The CDR3 coding sequence is TGTGCCACCTGGCATTCACAGAAGAAACTCTTT. Translated, it gives CATWHSQKKLF.

The V and J genes are TRGV8 and TRGJP2. The CDR3 consists of 17 residues. Trimming at V came to 5 bases and at J to 1 base, leaving 13 bases not matched to a gene. Germline values: CDR1 VENAVY, CDR2 YDSYNSRV. DNA of the CDR3: TGTGCCACCTGGGCCCAACCGATAGGTAGTAGTGATTGGATCAAGACGTTT. This encodes CATWAQPIGSSDWIKTF.

The genes are TRGV9 and TRGJP1. J was trimmed by 3 bases and V by 0 bases; bases with no gene match: 1. The germline V gene has CDR1 GITISATS and CDR2 ISYDGTV (reference sequence). The CDR3 has 14 amino acids. CDR3 nucleotide sequence: TGTGCCTTGTGGGAGGTGTCCACTGGTTGGTTCAAGATATTT. Its translation is CALWEVSTGWFKIF.

The sample holds a few counts of this clone. This chain joins TRGV9 and TRGJ1 or TRGJ2. From germline, CDR1 is GITISATS and CDR2 ISYDGTV (reference sequence). The length of the CDR3 is 11 residues. With 3 bases clipped from V and 11 bases from J, the junction kept 7 bases outside the gene matches. The CDR3 sequence is CALWEPGEKLF. CDR3 DNA sequence: TGTGCCTTGTGGGAGCCCGGGGAGAAACTCTTT.

This clone was observed a few times. The chain combines TRGV3 with TRGJP2. Germline V gene sequence: CDR1 VTNTFY, CDR2 YDVSTARD (reference sequence). The CDR3 has 13 residues. Trimming took 5 bases from V and 8 from J; bases not matched to a gene: 8. Here the CDR3 reads CATWVGLDWIKTF. The CDR3 DNA reads TGTGCCACCTGGGTTGGTTTAGATTGGATCAAGACGTTT.

This chain links TRGV3 with TRGJ1 or TRGJ2. Germline loops: CDR1 VTNTFY, CDR2 YDVSTARD (reference sequence). This CDR3 has 12 residues. The V and J ends lost 3 bases and 10 bases, in that order; junction bases with no gene match: 9. The CDR3 protein is CATWDDNGKKLF. The CDR3 DNA reads TGTGCCACCTGGGACGACAACGGGAAGAAACTCTTT.

A note on this clone: The identical CDR3 is also encoded by other nucleotide sequences in the sample. The gene calls are TRGV5 and TRGJP2. Germline CDR1 and CDR2: VINAFY and YDVSNSKD. Trimming cost V 1 base and J 8 bases; bases outside gene matches: 4. The CDR3 is 13 residues long. CDR3 in DNA: TGTGCCACCTGGGACAGAACCGATTGGATCAAGACGTTT. Encoded protein: CATWDRTDWIKTF.

The V call is TRGV2, the J call TRGJ1 or TRGJ2. The CDR3 is made up of 15 amino acids. CDR1 is EGSNGY, CDR2 YDSYNSKV, per germline. Trimming at V came to 0 bases and at J to 4 bases, leaving 9 bases not matched to a gene. The CDR3 here is CATWDGQWVYYKKLF. For the CDR3, the DNA is TGTGCCACCTGGGACGGGCAGTGGGTATATTATAAGAAACTCTTT.

This clone was observed a few times. The identical CDR3 is also encoded by other nucleotide sequences in the sample. The gene calls are TRGV2 and TRGJ1 or TRGJ2. With 0 bases clipped from V and 15 bases from J, the junction kept 2 bases outside the gene matches. This CDR3 comprises 9 residues. Germline V gene data show CDR1 as EGSNGY and CDR2 as YDSYNSKV. The CDR3 region has the DNA TGTGCCACCTGGGACGGGCTACTCTTT. Residues: CATWDGLLF.

V and J are TRGV2 and TRGJ1 or TRGJ2. The CDR3 loop spans 13 amino acids. The germline CDR1 and CDR2 sequences are EGSNGY and YDSYNSKV. V gave up 0 bases and J gave up 6 bases; unmatched junction bases: 5. DNA for the CDR3: TGTGCCACCTGGGACGGGATGATTTATAAGAAACTCTTT. This codes for CATWDGMIYKKLF.

This clone was seen only once. The V gene is TRGV9, the J gene TRGJP. The germline V gene has CDR1 GITISATS and CDR2 ISYDGTV (reference sequence). V lost 4 bases to trimming and J lost 7 bases; unmatched junction nucleotides: 4. The CDR3 is 15 amino acids. CDR3 nucleotides: TGTGCCTTGTGGGAACACGAGTTGGGCAAAAAAATCAAGGTATTT. Protein sequence: CALWEHELGKKIKVF.

In its sample, this clone was seen a few times. This may arise from a read error, as a much more abundant clone is one base away. The chain combines TRGV2 with TRGJ1 or TRGJ2. CDR1 is EGSNGY and CDR2 is YDSYNSKV in the germline V gene. The V gene end was trimmed by 3 bases and the J gene end by 5 bases; junction bases not matched to a gene: 7. The CDR3 totals 13 residues. The CDR3 sequence is CATWDRWNYKKLF. The CDR3 coding sequence is TGTGCCACCTGGGACAGGTGGAATTATAAGAAACTCTTT.

The chain is built from TRGV9 and TRGJP2. Looked up from germline, CDR1 is GITISATS and CDR2 is ISYDGTV (reference sequence). V was pared by 0 bases and J by 6 bases, with 7 bases of the junction left unmatched. The CDR3 sequence is 15 residues long. CDR3 amino acids: CALWEVRGCDWIKTF. The CDR3 DNA is TGTGCCTTGTGGGAGGTGCGGGGGTGTGATTGGATCAAGACGTTT.

The chain is built from TRGV2 and TRGJ1 or TRGJ2. V gave up 0 bases and J gave up 1 base; unmatched junction bases: 9. Germline CDR1 is EGSNGY and CDR2 is YDSYNSKV. This CDR3 comprises 16 residues. The CDR3 DNA follows: TGTGCCACCTGGGACGGGCCCGGGGCCAATTATTATAAGAAACTCTTT. It translates to CATWDGPGANYYKKLF.

The V and J genes are TRGV8 and TRGJ1 or TRGJ2. From germline, CDR1 is VENAVY and CDR2 YDSYNSRV. The CDR3 spans 13 residues. Trimming at V came to 3 bases and at J to 4 bases, leaving 6 bases not matched to a gene. In nucleotides, the CDR3 is TGTGCCACCTGGGATGAGGAGTATTATAAGAAACTCTTT. Protein: CATWDEEYYKKLF.

There are a few counts of this clone. This chain joins TRGV4 and TRGJ1 or TRGJ2. CDR1 and CDR2 from the germline V gene are EGSTGY and YDSYTSSV. This CDR3 comprises 9 residues. After removal of 9 bases from V and 10 bases from J, the junction contained 6 bases not matched to a gene. This CDR3 reads CATRFKKLF. The CDR3 bases are TGTGCCACCCGATTCAAGAAACTCTTT.

This clone has more than one count but fewer than ten. The J gene is TRGJ1 or TRGJ2, the V gene TRGV2. Germline CDR1 EGSNGY, CDR2 YDSYNSKV. There are 15 residues in the CDR3. J lost 4 bases, V lost 0 bases, and 9 bases had no gene match. CDR3 nucleotide sequence: TGTGCCACCTGGGACGGGCCTCTGGGATATTATAAGAAACTCTTT. This gives the protein CATWDGPLGYYKKLF.

About this clone itself: Given a much more abundant clone one base away, this may be a read error. The chain is built from TRGV2 and TRGJ1 or TRGJ2. Losses at the gene ends were 2 bases for V and 4 bases for J; bases not matched to a gene: 5. Germline CDR1 reads EGSNGY; CDR2 reads YDSYNSKV. The CDR3 contains 13 residues. This chain's CDR3 is CATWDAHYYKKLF. CDR3 DNA: TGTGCCACCTGGGACGCGCACTATTATAAGAAACTCTTT.

This chain connects TRGV5 to TRGJ1 or TRGJ2. The CDR3 spans 13 residues. Germline loops: CDR1 VINAFY, CDR2 YDVSNSKD. The J segment lost 12 bases and the V segment lost 3 bases, leaving 14 bases of the junction unmatched. CDR3 coding DNA: TGTGCCACCTGGGACGGGCCGTGGAAGGTGAAACTCTTT. Protein sequence: CATWDGPWKVKLF.

On this clone itself: The sample carries other DNA sequences with the same CDR3. The chain combines TRGV3 with TRGJ1 or TRGJ2. The V gene end was trimmed by 1 base and the J gene end by 0 bases; junction bases not matched to a gene: 6. Germline-derived CDR1 and CDR2 are VTNTFY and YDVSTARD (reference sequence). The CDR3 is 15 residues long. DNA of the CDR3: TGTGCCACCTGGGACAGACCACCGAATTATTATAAGAAACTCTTT. Translating gives CATWDRPPNYYKKLF.

This chain uses TRGV4 with TRGJP2. This CDR3 has 17 residues. The V segment lost 3 bases and the J segment 0 bases; nucleotides outside the gene matches: 10. Per germline, CDR1 EGSTGY and CDR2 YDSYTSSV. DNA of the CDR3: TGTGCCACCTGGGATTGGGGGATATATAGTAGTGATTGGATCAAGACGTTT. Translating it yields CATWDWGIYSSDWIKTF.

The sample holds a few counts of this clone. This chain links TRGV3 with TRGJ1 or TRGJ2. Per the germline V gene, CDR1 is VTNTFY and CDR2 is YDVSTARD (reference sequence). The CDR3 covers 10 residues. V shed 4 bases, J shed 10 bases, and the junction held 4 bases outside the gene matches. CDR3 nucleotide sequence: TGTGCCACCTGGGAATCGAAGAAACTCTTT. Translation gives CATWESKKLF.

Only a few counts were recorded for this clone. The chain carries TRGV3 and TRGJ1 or TRGJ2. Losses at the gene ends were 0 bases for V and 6 bases for J; bases not matched to a gene: 8. This CDR3 has 14 amino acids. Germline V gives CDR1 VTNTFY, CDR2 YDVSTARD (reference sequence). The CDR3: CATWDRREGYKKLF. In DNA, the CDR3 is TGTGCCACCTGGGACAGGCGTGAAGGTTATAAGAAACTCTTT.

This rearrangement joins TRGV2 to TRGJ1 or TRGJ2. The CDR3 sequence is 16 residues long. Germline V gives CDR1 EGSNGY, CDR2 YDSYNSKV. Trimming took 0 bases from V and 2 from J; bases not matched to a gene: 10. CDR3 DNA: TGTGCCACCTGGGACGGGCCAGGGGTAGATTATTATAAGAAACTCTTT. Amino acids: CATWDGPGVDYYKKLF.

This clone was detected a few times. The rearrangement joins TRGV5 to TRGJ1 or TRGJ2. The CDR3 consists of 11 residues. Trimming cost V 2 bases and J 10 bases; bases outside gene matches: 5. Germline V gene lookup returns CDR1 VINAFY and CDR2 YDVSNSKD. CDR3 sequence: CATWDKLKKLF. The CDR3 DNA reads as TGTGCCACCTGGGACAAACTAAAGAAACTCTTT.

This clone was picked up a small number of times. The chain combines TRGV5 with TRGJ1 or TRGJ2. CDR1 VINAFY and CDR2 YDVSNSKD come from the germline V gene. This CDR3 region has 12 residues. After removal of 2 bases from V and 7 bases from J, the junction contained 5 bases not matched to a gene. The CDR3 here is CATWDNRYKKLF. In DNA form, the CDR3 reads TGTGCCACCTGGGACAATCGGTATAAGAAACTCTTT.

This clone occurred a few times. Other nucleotide sequences from this sample produce the same CDR3. The rearrangement links TRGV2 to TRGJ1 or TRGJ2. V dropped 0 bases and J dropped 11; count of bases not matched to a gene: 7. Germline V CDR1 and CDR2: EGSNGY, YDSYNSKV. The CDR3 runs to 12 residues. The CDR3 DNA follows: TGTGCCACCTGGGACGGGCCTGGGGAGAAACTCTTT. This codes for CATWDGPGEKLF.